This section outlines one T cell receptor (beta chain) sequence together with its context. Its antigen is unknown. Partitioning of CD4+ cells yielded a CD45RA+ naive subset and a CD45RA-negative memory subset. This entry comes from a study of shared clonotypes between healthy human individuals. The CDR3 extends over 14 amino acids. Per the germline V gene, CDR1 is ENHRY and CDR2 is SYGVKD. Trimming left V 1 base short and J 5 bases short, with 9 bases between. Generated by immunoSEQ multiplex PCR, the TCRdb table keeps only in-frame clones and is missing some. The sample records approximately 740,000 clones, approximately 79% being singletons. Study-wide findings and caveats: Donors were few, which limited the genetic and exposure-history diversity represented. The rarefaction results pointed to incomplete sorted-subset sequencing despite large depth.

Sequencing input: memory CD4+ T cells sorted from blood. Regarding subset: CD45RA-negative fraction. The chain employs TRBV10-3 and TRBJ2-1; D is possibly TRBD1 (6 bases). This TCR derives from a woman aged 25 to 39 in good health. Written as DNA, the CDR3 is TGTGCCATCAGTGAGTGGGGGCAGAACAATGAGCAGTTCTTC. It encodes CAISEWGQNNEQFF.